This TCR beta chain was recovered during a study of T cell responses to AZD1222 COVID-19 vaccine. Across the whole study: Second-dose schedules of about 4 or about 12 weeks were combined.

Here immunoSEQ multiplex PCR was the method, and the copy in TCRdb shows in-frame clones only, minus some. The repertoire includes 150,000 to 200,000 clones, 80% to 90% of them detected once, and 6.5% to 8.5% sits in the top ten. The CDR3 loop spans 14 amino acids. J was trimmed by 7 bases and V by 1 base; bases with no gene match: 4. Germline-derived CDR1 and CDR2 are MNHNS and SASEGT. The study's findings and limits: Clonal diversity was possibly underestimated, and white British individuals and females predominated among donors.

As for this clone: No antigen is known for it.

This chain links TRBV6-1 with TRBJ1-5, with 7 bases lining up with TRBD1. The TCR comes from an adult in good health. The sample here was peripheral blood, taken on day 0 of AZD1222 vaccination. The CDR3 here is CASSEEGGRQPQHF. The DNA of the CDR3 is TGTGCCAGCAGTGAAGAAGGGGGCAGGCAGCCCCAGCATTTT.